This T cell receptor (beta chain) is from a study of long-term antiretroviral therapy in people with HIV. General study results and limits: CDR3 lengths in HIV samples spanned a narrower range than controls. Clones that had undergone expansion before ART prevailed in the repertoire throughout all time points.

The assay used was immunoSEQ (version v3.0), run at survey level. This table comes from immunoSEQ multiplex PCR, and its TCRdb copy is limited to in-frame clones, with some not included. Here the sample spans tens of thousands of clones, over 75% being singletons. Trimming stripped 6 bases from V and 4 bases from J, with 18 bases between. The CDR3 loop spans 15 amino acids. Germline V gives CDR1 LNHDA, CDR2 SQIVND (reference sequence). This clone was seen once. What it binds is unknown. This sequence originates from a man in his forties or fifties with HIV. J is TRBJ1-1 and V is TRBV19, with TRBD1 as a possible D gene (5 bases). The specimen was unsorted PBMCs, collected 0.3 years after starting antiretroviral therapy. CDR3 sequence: CASRTSREGSTEAFF. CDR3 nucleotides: TGTGCCAGTAGAACCTCCAGGGAAGGAAGCACTGAAGCTTTCTTT.